This TCR beta chain was found in a study of T-cell reconstitution after alpha-beta-depleted transplantation in children. The study, taken as a whole, reports: Roughly two months post-transplant, alpha-beta T cells reportedly originated from several hundred graft clones that had expanded. Surviving recipient T cells and thymic progenitors accounted for the high day-60 TCRbeta diversity observed in some patients. T-cell counts and diversity at one year following transplant were attributed mainly to newly produced T cells.

Germline lookup yields CDR1 SNHLY and CDR2 FYNNEI. CDR3 size: 16 residues. V gave up 6 bases and J gave up 0 bases; unmatched junction bases: 3. A library of TCRbeta sequences, prepared with unique molecular identifiers, was generated. From the PCR reads, TCRdb called clonotypes with MiXCR, one entry per CDR3 protein. This sample has about 830,000 distinct CDR3 sequences, with approximately 15% found just once. This clonotype showed up just a few times. What it recognizes is unknown. This receptor was taken from a male patient younger than 18 who had a stem cell transplant for acute lymphoblastic leukemia, so the T cells may come from the graft donor. This specimen consisted of PBMCs, mostly from graft donor cells, obtained 360 days after TCRalphabeta/CD19-depleted stem cell transplant. V and J are TRBV2 and TRBJ2-6; 9 bases match TRBD1. CDR3 region: CASSVQGASGANVLTF. The CDR3 nucleotides read TGTGCCAGCAGCGTACAGGGGGCCTCTGGGGCCAACGTCCTGACTTTC.